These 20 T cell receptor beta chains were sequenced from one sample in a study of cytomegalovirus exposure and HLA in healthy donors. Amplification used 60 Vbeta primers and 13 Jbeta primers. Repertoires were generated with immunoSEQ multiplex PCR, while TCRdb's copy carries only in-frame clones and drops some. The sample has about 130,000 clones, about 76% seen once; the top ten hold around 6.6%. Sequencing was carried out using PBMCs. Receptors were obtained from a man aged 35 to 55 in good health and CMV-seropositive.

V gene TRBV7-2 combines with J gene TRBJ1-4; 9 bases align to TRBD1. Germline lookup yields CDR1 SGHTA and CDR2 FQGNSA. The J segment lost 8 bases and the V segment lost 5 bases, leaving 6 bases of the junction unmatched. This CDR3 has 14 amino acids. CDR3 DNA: TGTGCCAGCAGCGCGGGACAGGGAAGCGAAAAACTGTTTTTT. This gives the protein CASSAGQGSEKLFF.

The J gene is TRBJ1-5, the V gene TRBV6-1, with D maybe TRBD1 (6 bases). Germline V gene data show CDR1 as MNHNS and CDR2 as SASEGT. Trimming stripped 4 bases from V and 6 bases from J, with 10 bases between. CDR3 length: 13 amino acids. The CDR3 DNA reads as TGTGCCAGCAGTGTACAGGGTACTCAGCCCCAGCATTTT. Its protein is CASSVQGTQPQHF.

For the CDR3, the DNA is TGTGCCAGCAAAAGGTTGACAGGTTCCTACAATGAGCAGTTCTTC. Amino acids: CASKRLTGSYNEQFF. The V and J genes are TRBV6-1 and TRBJ2-1; tentative D call: TRBD1 (6 bases). V shed 7 bases and J shed 1 base, with 14 bases lying between them. Germline CDR1 reads MNHNS; CDR2 reads SASEGT. The CDR3 sequence is 15 residues long.

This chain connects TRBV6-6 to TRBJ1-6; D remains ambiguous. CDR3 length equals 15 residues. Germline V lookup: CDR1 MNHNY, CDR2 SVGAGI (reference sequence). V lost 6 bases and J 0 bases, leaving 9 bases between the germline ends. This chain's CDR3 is CASSPTSSYNSPLHF. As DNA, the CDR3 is TGTGCCAGCAGCCCAACTAGCTCCTATAATTCACCCCTCCACTTT.

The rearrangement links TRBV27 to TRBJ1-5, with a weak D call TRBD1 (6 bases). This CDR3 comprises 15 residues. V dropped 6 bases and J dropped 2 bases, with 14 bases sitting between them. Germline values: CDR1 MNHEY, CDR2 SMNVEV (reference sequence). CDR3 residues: CASSPEGGRNQPQHF. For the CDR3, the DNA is TGTGCCAGCAGCCCCGAGGGGGGGCGCAATCAGCCCCAGCATTTT.

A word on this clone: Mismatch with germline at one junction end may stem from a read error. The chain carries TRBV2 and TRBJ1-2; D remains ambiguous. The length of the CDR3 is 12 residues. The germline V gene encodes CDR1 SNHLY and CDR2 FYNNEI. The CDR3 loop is CASRKPGHGHTF. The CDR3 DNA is TGTGCCAGCAGAAAACCGGGTCATGGCCACACCTTC.

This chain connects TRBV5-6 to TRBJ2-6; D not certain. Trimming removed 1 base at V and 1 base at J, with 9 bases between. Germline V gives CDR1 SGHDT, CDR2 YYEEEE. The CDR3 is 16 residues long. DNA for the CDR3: TGTGCCAGCAGCTTGCCCTTCACTTCTGGGGCCAACGTCCTGACTTTC. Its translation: CASSLPFTSGANVLTF.

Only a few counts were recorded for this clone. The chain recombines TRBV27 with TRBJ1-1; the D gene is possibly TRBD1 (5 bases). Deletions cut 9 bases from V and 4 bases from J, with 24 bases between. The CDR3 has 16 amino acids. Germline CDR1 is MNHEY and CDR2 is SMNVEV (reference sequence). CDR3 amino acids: CASEGGRGAGTTEAFF. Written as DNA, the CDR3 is TGTGCCAGTGAAGGCGGGAGGGGCGCAGGGACCACTGAAGCTTTCTTT.

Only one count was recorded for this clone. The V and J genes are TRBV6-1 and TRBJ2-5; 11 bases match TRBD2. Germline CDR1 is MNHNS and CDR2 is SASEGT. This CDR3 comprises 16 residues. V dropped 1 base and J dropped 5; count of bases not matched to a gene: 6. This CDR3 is CASSEGSSGRFETQYF. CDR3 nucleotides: TGTGCCAGCAGTGAAGGTTCTAGCGGGAGGTTTGAGACCCAGTACTTC.

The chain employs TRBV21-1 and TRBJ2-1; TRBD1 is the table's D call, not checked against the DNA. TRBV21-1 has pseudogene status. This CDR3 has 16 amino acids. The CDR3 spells CASSKVPGSFYNEQFF. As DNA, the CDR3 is TGTGCCAGCAGCAAAGTACCAGGGTCTTTTTACAATGAGCAGTTCTTC.

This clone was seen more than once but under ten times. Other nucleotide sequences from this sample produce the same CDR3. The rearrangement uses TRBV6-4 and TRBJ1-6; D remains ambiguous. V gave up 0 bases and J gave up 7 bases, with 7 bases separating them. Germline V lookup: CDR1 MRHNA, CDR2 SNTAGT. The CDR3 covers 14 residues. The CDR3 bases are TGTGCCAGCAGTGACTCGGTCGGGAATTCACCCCTCCACTTT. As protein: CASSDSVGNSPLHF.

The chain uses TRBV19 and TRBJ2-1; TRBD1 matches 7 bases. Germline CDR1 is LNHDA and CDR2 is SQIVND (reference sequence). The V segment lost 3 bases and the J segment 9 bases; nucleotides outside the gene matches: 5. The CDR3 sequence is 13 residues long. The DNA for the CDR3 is TGTGCCAGTAGTATTGACCGGGACAGTGAGCAGTTCTTC. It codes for CASSIDRDSEQFF.

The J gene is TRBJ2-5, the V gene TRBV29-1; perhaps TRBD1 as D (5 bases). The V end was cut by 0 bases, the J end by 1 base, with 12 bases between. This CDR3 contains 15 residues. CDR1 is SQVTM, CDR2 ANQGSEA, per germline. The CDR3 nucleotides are TGCAGCGTTGAAGAGCCGACAGTCAGCCAAGAGACCCAGTACTTC. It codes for CSVEEPTVSQETQYF.

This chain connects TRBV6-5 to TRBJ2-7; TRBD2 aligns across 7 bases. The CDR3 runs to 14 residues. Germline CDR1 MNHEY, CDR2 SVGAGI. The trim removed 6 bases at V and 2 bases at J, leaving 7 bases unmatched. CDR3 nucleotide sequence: TGTGCCAGCAGCCAGACCGGGGGGACCTACGAGCAGTACTTC. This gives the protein CASSQTGGTYEQYF.

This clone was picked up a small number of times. Here the CDR3 reads CASSEGQGRGFYGYTF. Written as DNA, the CDR3 is TGTGCCAGCAGTGAAGGACAGGGCAGGGGGTTTTATGGCTACACCTTC. The chain joins TRBV2 to TRBJ1-2; 7 positions match TRBD1. The CDR3 spans 16 residues. Germline CDR1 SNHLY, CDR2 FYNNEI. The J segment lost 5 bases and the V segment lost 1 base, leaving 10 bases of the junction unmatched.

The CDR3 reads CASSSPPGTGGDQPQHF. Written as DNA, the CDR3 is TGTGCCAGCAGTTCACCCCCCGGGACAGGGGGCGATCAGCCCCAGCATTTT. V gene TRBV7-9 combines with J gene TRBJ1-5, with 12 positions matching TRBD1. The germline V gene has CDR1 SEHNR and CDR2 FQNEAQ (reference sequence). V gave up 6 bases and J gave up 5 bases; unmatched junction bases: 11. The CDR3 extends over 17 amino acids.

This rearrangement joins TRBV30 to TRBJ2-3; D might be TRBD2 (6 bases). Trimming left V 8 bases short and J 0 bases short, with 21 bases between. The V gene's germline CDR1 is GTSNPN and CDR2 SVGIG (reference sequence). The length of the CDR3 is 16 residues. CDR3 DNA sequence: TGTGCCCAGAGCGGAGGGCTGCCCTCTAGCACAGATACGCAGTATTTT. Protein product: CAQSGGLPSSTDTQYF.

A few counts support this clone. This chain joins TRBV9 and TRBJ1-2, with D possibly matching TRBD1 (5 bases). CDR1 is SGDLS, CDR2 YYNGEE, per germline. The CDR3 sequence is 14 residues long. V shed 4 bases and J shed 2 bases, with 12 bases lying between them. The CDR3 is CASSSQGPNYGYTF. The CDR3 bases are TGTGCCAGCAGCTCCCAGGGCCCAAACTATGGCTACACCTTC. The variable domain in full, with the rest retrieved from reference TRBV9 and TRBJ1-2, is DSGVTQTPKHLITATGQRVTLRCSPRSGDLSVYWYQQSLDQGLQFLIQYYNGEERAKGNILERFSAQQFPDLHSELNLSSLELGDSALYFCASSSQGPNYGYTFGSGTRLTVV.

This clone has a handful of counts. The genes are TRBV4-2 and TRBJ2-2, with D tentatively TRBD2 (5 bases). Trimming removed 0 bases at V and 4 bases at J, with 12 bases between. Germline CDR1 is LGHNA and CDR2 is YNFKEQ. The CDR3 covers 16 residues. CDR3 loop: CASSQERSGVTGELFF. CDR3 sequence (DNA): TGTGCCAGCAGCCAAGAGAGGAGCGGAGTCACCGGGGAGCTGTTTTTT.

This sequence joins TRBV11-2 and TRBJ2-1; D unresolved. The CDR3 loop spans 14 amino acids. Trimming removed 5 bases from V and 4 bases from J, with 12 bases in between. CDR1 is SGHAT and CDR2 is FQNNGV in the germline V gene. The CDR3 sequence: CASSPGGLYNEQFF. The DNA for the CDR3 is TGTGCCAGCAGCCCCGGTGGGCTGTACAATGAGCAGTTCTTC.